Sequencing of this T cell receptor beta chain was carried out in a study of cytomegalovirus exposure and HLA in healthy donors. Study findings and constraints: Differences between HLA loci emerged in a later analysis of TCR association rates, with DRB1 most and HLA-C fewest. For most TCR beta V segments, an earlier analysis put the productive rate at about 90% or about 30% of the time. Per a later analysis, HLA-associated TCR beta chains showed more clonal expansion than other, equally common TCR beta chains.

The CDR3 consists of 13 residues. In germline, CDR1 is MDHEN, CDR2 SYDVKM. The V end was cut by 2 bases, the J end by 8 bases, with 12 bases between. A few counts support this clone. What it binds is not known. With 60 Vbeta and 13 Jbeta primers, the PCR was carried out. Method: immunoSEQ multiplex PCR; TCRdb's copy keeps in-frame clones and lacks some. Of roughly 150,000 clones in the sample, around 75% were seen once. This chain joins TRBV28 and TRBJ1-2; no firm D call. Sequenced sample: PBMCs. This TCR came from a man aged 18 to 35 in good health and CMV-seropositive. Here the CDR3 reads CASSLVSGKGYTF. Written as DNA, the CDR3 is TGTGCCAGCAGTTTAGTATCCGGGAAGGGCTACACCTTC.